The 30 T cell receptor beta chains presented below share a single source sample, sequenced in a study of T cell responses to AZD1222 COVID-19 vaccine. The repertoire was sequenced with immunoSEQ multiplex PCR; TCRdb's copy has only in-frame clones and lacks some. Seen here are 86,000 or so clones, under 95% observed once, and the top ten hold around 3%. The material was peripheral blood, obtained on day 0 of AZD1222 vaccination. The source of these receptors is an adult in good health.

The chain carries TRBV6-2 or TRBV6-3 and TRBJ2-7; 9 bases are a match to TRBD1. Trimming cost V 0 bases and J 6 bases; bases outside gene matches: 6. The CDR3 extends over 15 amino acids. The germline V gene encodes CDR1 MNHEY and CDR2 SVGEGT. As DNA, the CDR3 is TGTGCCAGCAGTTACTCCGGGACAGGGCGGTCCGAGCAGTACTTC. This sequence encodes CASSYSGTGRSEQYF.

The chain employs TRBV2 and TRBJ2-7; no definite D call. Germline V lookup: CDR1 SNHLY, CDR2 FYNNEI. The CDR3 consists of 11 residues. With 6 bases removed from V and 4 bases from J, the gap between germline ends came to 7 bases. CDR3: CASSRSYEQYF. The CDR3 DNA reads TGTGCCAGCAGCCGAAGTTACGAGCAGTACTTC.

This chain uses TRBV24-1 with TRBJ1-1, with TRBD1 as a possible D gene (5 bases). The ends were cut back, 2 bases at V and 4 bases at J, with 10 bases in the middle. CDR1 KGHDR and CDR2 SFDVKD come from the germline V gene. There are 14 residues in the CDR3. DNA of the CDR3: TGTGCCACCAGTGATTCAGTGGGACCCACTGAAGCTTTCTTT. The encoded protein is CATSDSVGPTEAFF.

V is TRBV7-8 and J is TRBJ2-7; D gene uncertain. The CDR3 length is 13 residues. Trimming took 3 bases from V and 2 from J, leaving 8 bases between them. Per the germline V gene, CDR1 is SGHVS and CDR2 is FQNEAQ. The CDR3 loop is CASSFPDPYEQYF. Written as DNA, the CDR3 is TGTGCCAGCAGCTTCCCGGATCCCTACGAGCAGTACTTC.

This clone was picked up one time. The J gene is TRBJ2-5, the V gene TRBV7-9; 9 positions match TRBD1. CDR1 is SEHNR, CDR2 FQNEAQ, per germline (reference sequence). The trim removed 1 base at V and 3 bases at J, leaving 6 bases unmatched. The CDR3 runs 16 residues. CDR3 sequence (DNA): TGTGCCAGCAGCTTAGAAACCGGGACAGGGAAAGAGACCCAGTACTTC. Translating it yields CASSLETGTGKETQYF.

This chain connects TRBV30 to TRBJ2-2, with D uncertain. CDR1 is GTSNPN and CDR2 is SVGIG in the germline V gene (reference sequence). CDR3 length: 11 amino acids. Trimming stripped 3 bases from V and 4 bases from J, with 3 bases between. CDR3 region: CAWRITGELFF. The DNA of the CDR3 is TGTGCCTGGAGGATCACCGGGGAGCTGTTTTTT.

The CDR3 here is CASSHKWGRETQYF. The CDR3 DNA follows: TGTGCCAGCAGCCACAAGTGGGGGCGCGAGACCCAGTACTTC. The rearrangement uses TRBV3-1 (or the pseudogene TRBV3-2) and TRBJ2-5, with D possibly being TRBD1 (6 bases). The germline V gene has CDR1 LGHDT and CDR2 YNNKEL (reference sequence). This CDR3 has 14 amino acids. V was cut by 3 bases and J by 5 bases, with 13 bases left in between.

CDR3 sequence: CASTRTATSNTGELFF. The CDR3 nucleotides are TGTGCCAGTACGAGGACAGCAACGTCGAACACCGGGGAGCTGTTTTTT. The gene calls are TRBV19 and TRBJ2-2; the D gene is possibly TRBD1 (6 bases). Looked up from germline, CDR1 is LNHDA and CDR2 is SQIVND (reference sequence). With 7 bases removed from V and 0 bases from J, the gap between germline ends came to 15 bases. The CDR3 length is 16 residues.

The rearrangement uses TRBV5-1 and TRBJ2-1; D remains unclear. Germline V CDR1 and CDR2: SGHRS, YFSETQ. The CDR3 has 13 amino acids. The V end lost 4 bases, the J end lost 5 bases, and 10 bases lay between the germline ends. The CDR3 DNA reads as TGCGCCAGCAGCGAGAGGACGGACAATGAGCAGTTCTTC. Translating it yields CASSERTDNEQFF.

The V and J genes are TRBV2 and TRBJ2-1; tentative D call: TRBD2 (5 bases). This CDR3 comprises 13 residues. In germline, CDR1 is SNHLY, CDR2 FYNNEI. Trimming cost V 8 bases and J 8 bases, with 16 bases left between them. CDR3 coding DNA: TGTGCCAGCGGATCGACTAAGCTCCATGAGCAGTTCTTC. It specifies CASGSTKLHEQFF.

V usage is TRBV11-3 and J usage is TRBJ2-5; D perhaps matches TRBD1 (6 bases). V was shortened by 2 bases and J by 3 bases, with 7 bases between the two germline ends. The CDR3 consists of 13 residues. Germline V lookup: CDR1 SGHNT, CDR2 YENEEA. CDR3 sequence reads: CASSLYREETQYF. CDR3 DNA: TGTGCCAGCAGCTTATACAGGGAAGAGACCCAGTACTTC.

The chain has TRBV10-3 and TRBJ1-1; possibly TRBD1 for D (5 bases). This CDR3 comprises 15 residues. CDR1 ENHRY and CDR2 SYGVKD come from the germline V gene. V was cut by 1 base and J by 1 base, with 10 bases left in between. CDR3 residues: CAISELAGSNTEAFF. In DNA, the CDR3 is TGTGCCATCAGTGAGTTGGCAGGGTCGAACACTGAAGCTTTCTTT.

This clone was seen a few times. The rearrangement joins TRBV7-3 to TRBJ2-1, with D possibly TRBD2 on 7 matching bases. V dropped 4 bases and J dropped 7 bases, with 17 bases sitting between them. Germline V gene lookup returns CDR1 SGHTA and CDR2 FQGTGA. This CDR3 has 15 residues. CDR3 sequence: CASSSLSGGLNEQFF. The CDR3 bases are TGTGCCAGCAGCTCCCTGTCGGGGGGCCTAAATGAGCAGTTCTTC.

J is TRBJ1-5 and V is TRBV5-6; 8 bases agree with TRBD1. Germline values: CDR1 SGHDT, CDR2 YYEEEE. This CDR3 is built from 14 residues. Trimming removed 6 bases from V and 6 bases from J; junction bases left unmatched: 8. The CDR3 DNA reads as TGTGCCAGCAAACGGACAGGGCTGGCTCAGCCCCAGCATTTT. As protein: CASKRTGLAQPQHF.

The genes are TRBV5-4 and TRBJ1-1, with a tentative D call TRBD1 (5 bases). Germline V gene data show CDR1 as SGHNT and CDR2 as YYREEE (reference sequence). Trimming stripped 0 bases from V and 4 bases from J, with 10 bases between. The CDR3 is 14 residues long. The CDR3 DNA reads TGTGCCAGCAGCTTGGAAGGGGCCTCCACTGAAGCTTTCTTT. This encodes CASSLEGASTEAFF. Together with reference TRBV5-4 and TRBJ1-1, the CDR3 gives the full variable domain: ETGVTQSPTHLIKTRGQQVTLRCSSQSGHNTVSWYQQALGQGPQFIFQYYREEENGRGNFPPRFSGLQFPNYSSELNVNALELDDSALYLCASSLEGASTEAFFGQGTRLTVV.

Written as DNA, the CDR3 is TGTGCCAGTAGTATGGGACTAAAGATTACCTACGAGCAGTACTTC. Translation gives CASSMGLKITYEQYF. The rearrangement uses TRBV19 and TRBJ2-7; 7 bases are shared with TRBD2. In germline, CDR1 is LNHDA, CDR2 SQIVND (reference sequence). Trimming removed 3 bases from V and 2 bases from J; junction bases left unmatched: 7. The CDR3 contains 15 residues.

The CDR3 nucleotides are TGTGCCAGCAGTTTCGGTGATACGCAGTATTTT. Its protein product is CASSFGDTQYF. The chain couples TRBV27 to TRBJ2-3, with D unresolved. The V end lost 3 bases, the J end lost 6 bases, and 4 bases lay between the germline ends. This CDR3 contains 11 residues. Germline assignment: CDR1 MNHEY and CDR2 SMNVEV (reference sequence).

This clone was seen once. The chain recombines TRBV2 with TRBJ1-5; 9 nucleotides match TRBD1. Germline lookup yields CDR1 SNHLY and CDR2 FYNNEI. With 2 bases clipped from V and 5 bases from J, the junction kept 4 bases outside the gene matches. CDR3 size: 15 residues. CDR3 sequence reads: CASSERTGDHQPQHF. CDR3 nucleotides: TGTGCCAGCAGTGAACGGACAGGGGATCATCAGCCCCAGCATTTT.

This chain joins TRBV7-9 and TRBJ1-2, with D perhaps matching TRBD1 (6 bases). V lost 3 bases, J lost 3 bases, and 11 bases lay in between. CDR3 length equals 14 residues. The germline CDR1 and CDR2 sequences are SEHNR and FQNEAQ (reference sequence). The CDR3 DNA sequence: TGTGCCAGCAGCTTTTTAGGGGGGGACTATGGCTACACCTTC. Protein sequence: CASSFLGGDYGYTF.

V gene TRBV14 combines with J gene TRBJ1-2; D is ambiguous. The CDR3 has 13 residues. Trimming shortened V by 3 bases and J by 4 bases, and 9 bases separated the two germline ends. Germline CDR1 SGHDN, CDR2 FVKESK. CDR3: CASSQASGYGYTF. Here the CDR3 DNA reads TGTGCCAGCAGCCAGGCAAGCGGCTATGGCTACACCTTC.

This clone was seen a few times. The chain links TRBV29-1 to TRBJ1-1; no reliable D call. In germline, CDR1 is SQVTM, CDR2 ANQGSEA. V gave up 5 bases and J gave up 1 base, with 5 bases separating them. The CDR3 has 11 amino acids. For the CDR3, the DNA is TGCAGCGTTACAGCGAACACTGAAGCTTTCTTT. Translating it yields CSVTANTEAFF. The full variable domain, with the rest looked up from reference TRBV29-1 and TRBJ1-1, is SAVISQKPSRDICQRGTSLTIQCQVDSQVTMMFWYRQQPGQSLTLIATANQGSEATYESGFVIDKFPISRPNLTFSTLTVSNMSPEDSSIYLCSVTANTEAFFGQGTRLTVV.

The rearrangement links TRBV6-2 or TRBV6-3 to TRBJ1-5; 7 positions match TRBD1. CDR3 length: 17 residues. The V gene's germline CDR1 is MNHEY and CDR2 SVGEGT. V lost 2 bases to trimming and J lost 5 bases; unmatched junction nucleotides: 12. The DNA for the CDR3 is TGTGCCAGCAGTTACCCCTCCGACAGGGATAAATATCAGCCCCAGCATTTT. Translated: CASSYPSDRDKYQPQHF.

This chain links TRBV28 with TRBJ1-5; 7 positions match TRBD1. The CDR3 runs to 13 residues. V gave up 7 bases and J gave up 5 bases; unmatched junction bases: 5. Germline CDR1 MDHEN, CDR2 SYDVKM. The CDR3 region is CASIGQVHQPQHF. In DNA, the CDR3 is TGTGCCAGCATCGGACAGGTGCATCAGCCCCAGCATTTT.

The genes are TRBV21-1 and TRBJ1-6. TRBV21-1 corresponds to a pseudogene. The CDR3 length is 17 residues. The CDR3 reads CASSKRTGGSYNSPLHF. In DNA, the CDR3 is TGTGCCAGCAGCAAAAGGACCGGAGGCTCCTATAATTCACCCCTCCACTTT.

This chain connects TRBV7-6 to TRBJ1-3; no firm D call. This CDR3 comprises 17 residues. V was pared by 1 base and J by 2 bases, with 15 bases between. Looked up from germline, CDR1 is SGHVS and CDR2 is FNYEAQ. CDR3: CASSLEPSSATGNTIYF. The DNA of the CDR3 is TGTGCCAGCAGCTTAGAGCCGAGCTCTGCGACTGGAAACACCATATATTTT.

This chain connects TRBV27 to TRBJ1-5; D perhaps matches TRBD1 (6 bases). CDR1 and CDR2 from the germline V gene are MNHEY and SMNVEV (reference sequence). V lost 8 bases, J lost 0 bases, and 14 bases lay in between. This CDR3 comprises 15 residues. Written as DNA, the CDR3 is TGTGCCAGCGCTACAGGGTTCTTTAGCAATCAGCCCCAGCATTTT. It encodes CASATGFFSNQPQHF.

CDR3 residues: CASSHGIGVSYNEQFF. The CDR3 bases are TGTGCCAGCAGTCACGGGATCGGGGTCAGTTACAATGAGCAGTTCTTC. The genes are TRBV27 and TRBJ2-1; D is perhaps TRBD2 (5 bases). The CDR3 sequence is 16 residues long. Germline V gives CDR1 MNHEY, CDR2 SMNVEV (reference sequence). V was trimmed by 5 bases and J by 4 bases, leaving 18 bases between them.

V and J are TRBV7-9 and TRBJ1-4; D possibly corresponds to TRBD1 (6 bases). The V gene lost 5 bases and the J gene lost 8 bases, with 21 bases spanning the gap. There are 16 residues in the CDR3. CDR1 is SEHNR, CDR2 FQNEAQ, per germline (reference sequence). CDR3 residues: CASSPKGGASREKLFF. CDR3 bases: TGTGCCAGCAGCCCAAAGGGGGGCGCCAGTAGAGAAAAACTGTTTTTT.

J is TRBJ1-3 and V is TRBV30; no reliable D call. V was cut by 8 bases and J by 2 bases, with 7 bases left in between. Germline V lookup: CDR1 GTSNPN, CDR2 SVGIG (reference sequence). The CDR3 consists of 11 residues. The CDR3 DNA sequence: TGTGCCGGGAACCCTGGAAACACCATATATTTT. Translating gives CAGNPGNTIYF.

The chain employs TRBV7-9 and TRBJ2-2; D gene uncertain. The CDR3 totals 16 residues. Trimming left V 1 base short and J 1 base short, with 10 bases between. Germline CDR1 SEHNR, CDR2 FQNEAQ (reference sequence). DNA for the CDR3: TGTGCCAGCAGCTTAGTAGAGGCCCTGAACACCGGGGAGCTGTTTTTT. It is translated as CASSLVEALNTGELFF.